Below are 16 T cell receptor beta chains sequenced from a single sample in a study of blood T cells in healthy people across ages. With a J-beta primer mix and a sample-barcoded 5' primer, a second PCR ran about 6 to 11 cycles. TCRdb re-called the 5' RACE reads with MiXCR, one entry per CDR3 protein. The sample has 1.5 million to 2 million distinct CDR3 sequences; roughly 50% are singletons. The sequenced material came from blood. These receptors all come from a middle-aged woman in good health.

The chain joins TRBV10-3 to TRBJ2-7; D gene unclear. V dropped 3 bases and J dropped 7 bases, with 13 bases sitting between them. The CDR3 extends over 13 amino acids. Germline V CDR1 and CDR2: ENHRY, SYGVKD. The CDR3, as DNA: TGTGCCATCAGTGAACGCAGTAACTATGAGCAGTACTTC. Translation: CAISERSNYEQYF.

The sample holds a few counts of this clonotype. The chain recombines TRBV5-6 with TRBJ2-4, with 9 bases fitting TRBD1. Trimming at V came to 4 bases and at J to 13 bases, leaving 9 bases not matched to a gene. The germline CDR1 and CDR2 sequences are SGHDT and YYEEEE. CDR3 length: 13 amino acids. The CDR3, as DNA: TGTGCCAGCAGCCCGGGACAGGGCTGGGAGCAGTACTTC. Its protein is CASSPGQGWEQYF.

V and J are TRBV7-2 and TRBJ2-7, with TRBD1 identical over 9 bases. The J call may be in error: the DNA end matches TRBJ2-4 better. The CDR3 is 14 amino acids. The germline gives CDR1 SGHTA, CDR2 FQGNSA. This chain's CDR3 is CASRSGQGWNIQYF. CDR3 nucleotides: TGTGCCAGCAGGTCCGGACAGGGGTGGAACATTCAGTACTTC.

The genes are TRBV9 and TRBJ2-1; D might be TRBD1 or TRBD2, each matching 5 bases. The CDR3 sequence is 16 residues long. Trimming shortened V by 5 bases and J by 9 bases, and 24 bases separated the two germline ends. Germline V gene sequence: CDR1 SGDLS, CDR2 YYNGEE. The CDR3 coding sequence is TGTGCCAGCAGTGCCCGGGACCGTCCCCGAGTGGGTGAGCAGTTCTTC. As protein: CASSARDRPRVGEQFF.

This chain connects TRBV29-1 to TRBJ2-4; a possible D gene is TRBD2 (5 bases). The DNA end lines up better with TRBJ2-7; the J call may be wrong. Germline CDR1 and CDR2: SQVTM and ANQGSEA. The CDR3 consists of 14 residues. The CDR3 region has the DNA TGCAGCGCCCGGGAACGGGTTGGGCACTACGAGCAGTACTTC. Protein: CSARERVGHYEQYF.

This clonotype was counted only a few times. The CDR3 sequence is CSASALLAGGGTDTQYF. CDR3 DNA sequence: TGCAGTGCTAGTGCCCTTTTAGCGGGAGGAGGCACAGATACGCAGTATTTT. J is TRBJ2-3 and V is TRBV20-1; 10 bases fit TRBD2. CDR1 and CDR2 from the germline V gene are DFQATT and SNEGSKA (reference sequence). The CDR3 totals 17 residues. With V trimmed by 3 bases and J by 1 base, 10 bases remained unmatched.

The chain uses TRBV11-1 and TRBJ1-2; D is unclear. Germline-derived CDR1 and CDR2 are SGHAT and FQDESV (reference sequence). Trimming removed 5 bases from V and 0 bases from J, with 13 bases in between. The CDR3 contains 15 residues. The CDR3 nucleotides are TGTGCCAGCAGCCCCGGGGAGACTCCTAACTATGGCTACACCTTC. As protein: CASSPGETPNYGYTF.

This chain connects TRBV20-1 to TRBJ2-3; TRBD2 agrees at 12 bases. Germline CDR1 DFQATT, CDR2 SNEGSKA (reference sequence). The V segment lost 6 bases and the J segment 4 bases; nucleotides outside the gene matches: 8. The CDR3 has 15 amino acids. In DNA form, the CDR3 reads TGCAGTGCCCCAACGACTAGCGGGGGAGCAGATACGCAGTATTTT. It encodes CSAPTTSGGADTQYF.

J is TRBJ2-5 and V is TRBV15; D might be TRBD2 (5 bases). The CDR3 totals 14 residues. With 3 bases removed from V and 5 bases from J, the gap between germline ends came to 13 bases. Germline lookup yields CDR1 LNHNV and CDR2 YYDKDF (reference sequence). The CDR3 is CATSSWTPDETQYF. The CDR3 DNA is TGTGCCACCAGCAGTTGGACTCCCGACGAGACCCAGTACTTC.

In its sample, this clonotype was seen a few times. The chain is built from TRBV20-1 and TRBJ2-5; the D gene is possibly TRBD1 (6 bases). From germline, CDR1 is DFQATT and CDR2 SNEGSKA (reference sequence). V shed 4 bases and J shed 5 bases, with 20 bases lying between them. The CDR3 is 15 amino acids. The CDR3 DNA reads as TGCAGTGCTACGGGCCACAGGGCCCAGAGGGAGACCCAGTACTTC. This sequence encodes CSATGHRAQRETQYF.

This clonotype was counted a few times. This sequence joins TRBV3-1 and TRBJ2-5; a possible D gene is TRBD1 (6 bases). The germline V gene encodes CDR1 LGHDT and CDR2 YNNKEL (reference sequence). Trimming took 0 bases from V and 3 from J, leaving 14 bases between them. The CDR3 totals 16 residues. DNA of the CDR3: TGTGCCAGCAGCCAAGACCCGACAGGTTTGAAAGAGACCCAGTACTTC. It codes for CASSQDPTGLKETQYF.

As to this clonotype: Mismatch with germline at one junction end may stem from a read error. The chain employs TRBV27 and TRBJ2-1; 10 nucleotides agree with TRBD2. Germline-derived CDR1 and CDR2 are MNHEY and SMNVEV (reference sequence). CDR3 length equals 15 residues. In nucleotides, the CDR3 is TGTGTCAGCAGGGGGGATAGCGGGGGGTACAATGAGCAGTTCTTC. The encoded protein is CVSRGDSGGYNEQFF.

V and J are TRBV5-6 and TRBJ2-3; D perhaps matches TRBD1 (5 bases). Trimming left V 0 bases short and J 5 bases short, with 13 bases between. The CDR3 is 15 residues long. Germline V CDR1 and CDR2: SGHDT, YYEEEE. The CDR3, as DNA: TGTGCCAGCAGCTTGGAAGGGCTTCAGGGAGATACGCAGTATTTT. Amino acid sequence: CASSLEGLQGDTQYF.

The chain carries TRBV15 and TRBJ1-2; 7 nucleotides agree with TRBD1. Germline V gene data show CDR1 as LNHNV and CDR2 as YYDKDF (reference sequence). The CDR3 has 15 amino acids. The V segment lost 4 bases and the J segment 4 bases; nucleotides outside the gene matches: 9. The CDR3 loop is CATSKGAGFSYGYTF. CDR3 nucleotides: TGTGCCACCAGCAAGGGGGCTGGGTTCAGCTATGGCTACACCTTC.

The chain carries TRBV29-1 and TRBJ2-1; D is possibly TRBD1 or TRBD2 (5 bases each). From germline, CDR1 is SQVTM and CDR2 ANQGSEA. V was shortened by 4 bases and J by 5 bases, with 15 bases between the two germline ends. The CDR3 runs 14 residues. The CDR3 spells CSVARQGPNNEQFF. The CDR3, as DNA: TGCAGCGTTGCCCGGCAGGGACCAAACAATGAGCAGTTCTTC.

The J gene is TRBJ2-7, the V gene TRBV20-1; D unresolved. The DNA end favors TRBJ2-5, so the J call may be wrong. The CDR3 extends over 15 amino acids. From germline, CDR1 is DFQATT and CDR2 SNEGSKA (reference sequence). The CDR3: CSARHTIILGETQYF. For the CDR3, the DNA is TGCAGTGCTAGACACACGATTATCCTTGGCGAGACCCAGTACTTC.